One T cell receptor (beta chain) is described in this entry. Here immunoSEQ multiplex PCR was the method, and the copy in TCRdb shows in-frame clones only, minus some. Of about 100,000 clones listed, 92% are singletons. This specimen belongs to a study of blood T cell repertoires in COVID-19. The TCR originated in a man aged 50 to 59 with active COVID-19. Sequenced: peripheral blood.

The CDR3 coding sequence is TGTGCCAGCAGGCGATTGCGGGCGGGACAGGGGTTAGGGGGCTACACCTTC. Encoded protein: CASRRLRAGQGLGGYTF. The V call is TRBV28, the J call TRBJ1-2; TRBD1 agrees at 10 bases. CDR1 MDHEN and CDR2 SYDVKM come from the germline V gene. There are 17 residues in the CDR3. Trimming at V came to 6 bases and at J to 8 bases, leaving 18 bases not matched to a gene.